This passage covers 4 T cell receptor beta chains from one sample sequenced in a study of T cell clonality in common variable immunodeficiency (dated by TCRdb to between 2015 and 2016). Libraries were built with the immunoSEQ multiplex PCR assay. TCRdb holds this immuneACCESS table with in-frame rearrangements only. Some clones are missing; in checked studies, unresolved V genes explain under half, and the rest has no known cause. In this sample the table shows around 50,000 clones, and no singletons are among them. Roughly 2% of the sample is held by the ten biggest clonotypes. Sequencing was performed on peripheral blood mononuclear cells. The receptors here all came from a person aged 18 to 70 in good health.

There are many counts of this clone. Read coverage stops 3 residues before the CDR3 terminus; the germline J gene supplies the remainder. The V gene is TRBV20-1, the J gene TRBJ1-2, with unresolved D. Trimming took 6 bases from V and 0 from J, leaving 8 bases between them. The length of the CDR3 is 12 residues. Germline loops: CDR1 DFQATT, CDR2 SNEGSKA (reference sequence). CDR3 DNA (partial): TGCAGTGCCCTTATCCCTAACTATGGC. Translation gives CSALIPNYG. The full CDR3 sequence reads CSALIPNYGYTF.

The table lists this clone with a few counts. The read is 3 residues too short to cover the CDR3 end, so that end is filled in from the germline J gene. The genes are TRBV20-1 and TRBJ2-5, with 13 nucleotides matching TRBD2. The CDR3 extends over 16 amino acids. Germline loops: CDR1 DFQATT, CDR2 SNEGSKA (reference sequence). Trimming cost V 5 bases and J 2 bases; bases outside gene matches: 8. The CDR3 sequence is CSAGGTSGTHQETQYF. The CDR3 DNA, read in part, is TGCAGTGCTGGTGGGACTAGCGGGACTCATCAAGAGACC.

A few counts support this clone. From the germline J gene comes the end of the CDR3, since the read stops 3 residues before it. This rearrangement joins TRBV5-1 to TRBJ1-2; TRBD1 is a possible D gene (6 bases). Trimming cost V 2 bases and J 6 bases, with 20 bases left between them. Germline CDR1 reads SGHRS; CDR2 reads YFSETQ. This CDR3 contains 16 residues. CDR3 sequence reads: CASSLPRDTAGDGYTF. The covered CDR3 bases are TGCGCCAGCAGCTTACCCCGGGACACCGCCGGGGATGGC.

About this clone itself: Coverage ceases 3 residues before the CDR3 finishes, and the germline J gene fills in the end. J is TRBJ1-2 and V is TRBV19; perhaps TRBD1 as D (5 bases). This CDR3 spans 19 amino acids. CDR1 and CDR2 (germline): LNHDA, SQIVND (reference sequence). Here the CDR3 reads CASSIDGGSGTSGYNDYTF. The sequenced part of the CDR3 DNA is TGTGCCAGTAGTATAGACGGTGGGTCCGGGACTAGCGGTTACAATGAC.